The present entry profiles one T cell receptor beta chain with its context. This receptor's antigen is unknown. The data were obtained in a study of monozygotic twins with inflammatory bowel disease (dated by TCRdb to between 2018 and 2021). Background for the entire study: The complete study included about 30 monozygotic twin pairs: 19 IBD-discordant Danish pairs and nine German pairs, of which four were IBD-concordant and five were IBD-discordant. Within discordant pairs, disease-associated traits were sought mainly by comparing IBD patients with their genetically identical healthy co-twins. Each individual had, on average, about 151 000 unique TCRalpha sequences and 181 000 unique TCRbeta sequences available for analysis.

From each donor, a roughly 2.5 ml peripheral blood sample was collected into PAXgene tubes and stored at -80 degrees C. Without any T cell sorting, total RNA was extracted from whole blood using the PAXgene blood miRNA kit on an automated QIAcube. Peripheral blood from monozygotic twin pairs concordant or discordant for inflammatory bowel disease was subjected to deep TCRalpha and TCRbeta repertoire profiling with unique molecular barcoding. Smoking habits were recorded for all twin pairs, and each individual was classified as a current, former or never smoker. Paper-wide results and their limitations: Background noise and inter-individual variability may have been introduced into the repertoires by the differing immunosuppressive treatments among patients. The analysis was unable to tell different T cell subtypes apart. Repertoire similarity did not differ between concordant and discordant twins, which could be due to limited statistical power. TCRbeta repertoire diversity, by inverse Simpson index, was decreased in IBD patients compared with their healthy co-twins. The results gave no support for a single strong signal or clonotype linked to IBD. IBD patients shared fewer clonotypes with other individuals than healthy twins did, most markedly in patients showing signs of disease activity.

Library prep was done by 5' RACE. Each TCR library was prepared from about 3.5 ug of total RNA. cDNA was synthesized with SMARTScribe reverse transcriptase in eight separate reactions per sample. During cDNA synthesis, template switching introduced unique molecular identifiers that contained a 6-nucleotide sample barcode. Two nested PCRs of approximately 16 and 9 cycles amplified the TCRalpha and TCRbeta cDNA, and bead purification followed each PCR. Before amplification, the cDNA was both treated with uracil DNA-glycosylase and purified with the QIAquick PCR purification kit. The second PCR added Illumina TruSeq-compatible adapters along with sample-specific barcodes. TapeStation and Qubit were used to check library quality and concentration, and 5 to 6.5 ng of each library was pooled. The pooled libraries were sequenced with 2 x 100 bp reads and custom sequencing primers on an Illumina HiSeq2500 single-index Rapid Run. The original methods were these. PCR and sequencing errors were corrected by UMI-based consensus assembly using MiGEC version 1.2.6. MiXCR version 2.1.1 was used for V(D)J alignment, clonotype assembly and CDR3 extraction. To normalise gene usage, clonotype sharing and MAIT/NKT TCR abundance, the analysis used the top 1000, 10 000 and 20 000 clonotypes per sample. Diversity was computed as the inverse Simpson index with the vegan R package after downsampling to 27 000 UMIs. Paired Mann-Whitney U tests were applied to discordant twin pairs, and Benjamini-Hochberg correction was used for multiple testing. After reprocessing by TCRdb, each CDR3 protein sequence is one entry, and no DNA is given. The V and J calls reflect TCRdb's pipeline rather than the authors' work. The table kept for this sample lists 350,000 to 400,000 distinct CDR3 sequences. The leading ten clones occupy 2% to 3% of the sample.

Counted from cysteine to phenylalanine, this CDR3 has 12 amino acids. Only the protein is on record. As encoded in the germline V gene (reference sequence), CDR1 is DFQATT while CDR2 is SNEGSKA. The origin of this receptor is a human donor with ulcerative colitis or Crohn's disease, or a healthy co-twin of an affected twin (not recorded which). The sequenced sample was blood. The rearranged segments are TRBV20-1 and TRBJ2-7. The CDR3 loop reads CSAVRKTYEQYF.